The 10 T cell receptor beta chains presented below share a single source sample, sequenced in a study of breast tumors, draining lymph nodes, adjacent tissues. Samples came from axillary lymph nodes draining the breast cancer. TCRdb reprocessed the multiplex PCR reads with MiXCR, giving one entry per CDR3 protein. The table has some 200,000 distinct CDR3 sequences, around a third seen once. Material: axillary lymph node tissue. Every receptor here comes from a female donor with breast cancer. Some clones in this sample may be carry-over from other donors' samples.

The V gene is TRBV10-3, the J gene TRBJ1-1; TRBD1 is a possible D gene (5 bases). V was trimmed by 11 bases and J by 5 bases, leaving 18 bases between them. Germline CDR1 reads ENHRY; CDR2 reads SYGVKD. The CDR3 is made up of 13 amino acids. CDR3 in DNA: TGTGCCTCCTGGCCAGGGTGGGTAACTGAAGCTTTCTTT. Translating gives CASWPGWVTEAFF.

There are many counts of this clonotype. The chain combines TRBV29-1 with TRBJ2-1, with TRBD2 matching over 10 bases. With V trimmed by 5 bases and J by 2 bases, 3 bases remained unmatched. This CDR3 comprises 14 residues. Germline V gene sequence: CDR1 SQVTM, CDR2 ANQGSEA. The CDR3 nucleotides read TGCAGCGTTATTAGCGGGGGGCCCTACAATGAGCAGTTCTTC. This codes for CSVISGGPYNEQFF.

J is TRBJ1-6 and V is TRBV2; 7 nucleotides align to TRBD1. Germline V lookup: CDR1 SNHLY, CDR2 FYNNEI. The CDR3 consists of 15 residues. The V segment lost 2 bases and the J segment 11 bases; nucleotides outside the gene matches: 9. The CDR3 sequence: CASSERGTVSAPLHF. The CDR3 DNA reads TGTGCCAGCAGTGAAAGAGGGACAGTGAGTGCACCCCTCCACTTT. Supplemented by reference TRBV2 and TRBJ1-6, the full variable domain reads EPEVTQTPSHQVTQMGQEVILRCVPISNHLYFYWYRQILGQKVEFLVSFYNNEISEKSEIFDDQFSVERPDGSNFTLKIRSTKLEDSAMYFCASSERGTVSAPLHFGNGTRLTVT.

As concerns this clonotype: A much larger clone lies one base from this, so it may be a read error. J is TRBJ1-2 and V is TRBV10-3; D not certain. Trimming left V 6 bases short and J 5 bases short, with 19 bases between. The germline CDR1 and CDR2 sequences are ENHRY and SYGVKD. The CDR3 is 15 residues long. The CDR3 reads CAISGEVSPFYGYTF. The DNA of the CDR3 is TGTGCCATCAGCGGAGAGGTTTCCCCTTTTTATGGCTACACCTTC.

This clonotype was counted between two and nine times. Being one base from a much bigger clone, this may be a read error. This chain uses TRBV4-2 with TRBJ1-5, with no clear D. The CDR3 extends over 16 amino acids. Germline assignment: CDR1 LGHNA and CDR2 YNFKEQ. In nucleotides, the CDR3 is TGTGCCAGCGGCCAAGAGCCGGGAGCTAGCAATCAGCCCCAGCATTTT. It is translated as CASGQEPGASNQPQHF.

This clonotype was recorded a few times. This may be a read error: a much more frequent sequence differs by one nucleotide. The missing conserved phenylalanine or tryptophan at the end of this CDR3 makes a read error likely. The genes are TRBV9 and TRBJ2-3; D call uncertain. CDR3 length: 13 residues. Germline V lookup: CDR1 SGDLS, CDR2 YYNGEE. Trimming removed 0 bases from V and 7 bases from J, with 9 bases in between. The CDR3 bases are TGTGCCAGCAGCGTAGCAACGGACCATACGCAGTATTCT. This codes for CASSVATDHTQYS.

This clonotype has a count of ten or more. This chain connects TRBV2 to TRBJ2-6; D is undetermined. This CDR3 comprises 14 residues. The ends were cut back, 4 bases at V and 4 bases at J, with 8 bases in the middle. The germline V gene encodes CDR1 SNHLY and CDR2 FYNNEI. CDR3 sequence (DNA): TGTGCCAGCAGTGTTGAAACGGGGGCCAACGTCCTGACTTTC. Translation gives CASSVETGANVLTF.

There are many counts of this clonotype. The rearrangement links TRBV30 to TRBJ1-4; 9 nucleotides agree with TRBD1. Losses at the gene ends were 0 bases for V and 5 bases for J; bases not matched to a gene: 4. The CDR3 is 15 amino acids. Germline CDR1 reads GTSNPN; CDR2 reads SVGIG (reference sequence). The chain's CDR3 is CAWSVSGQGNEKLFF. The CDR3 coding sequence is TGTGCCTGGAGTGTATCGGGACAGGGAAATGAAAAACTGTTTTTT.

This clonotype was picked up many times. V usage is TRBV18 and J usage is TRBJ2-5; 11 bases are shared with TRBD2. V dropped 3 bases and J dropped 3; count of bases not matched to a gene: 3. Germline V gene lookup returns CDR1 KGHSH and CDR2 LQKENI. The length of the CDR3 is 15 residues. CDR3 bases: TGTGCCAGCTCACCGTTACTAGCGGGAGAAGAGACCCAGTACTTC. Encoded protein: CASSPLLAGEETQYF.

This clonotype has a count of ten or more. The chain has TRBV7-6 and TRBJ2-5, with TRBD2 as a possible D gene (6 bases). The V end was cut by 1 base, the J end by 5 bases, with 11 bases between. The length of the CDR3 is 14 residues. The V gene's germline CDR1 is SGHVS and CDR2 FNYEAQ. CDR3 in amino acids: CASSLEGGGETQYF. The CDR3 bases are TGTGCCAGCAGCTTAGAGGGAGGAGGGGAGACCCAGTACTTC. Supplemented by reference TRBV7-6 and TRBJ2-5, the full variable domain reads GAGVSQSPRYKVTKRGQDVALRCDPISGHVSLYWYRQALGQGPEFLTYFNYEAQQDKSGLPNDRFSAERPEGSISTLTIQRTEQRDSAMYRCASSLEGGGETQYFGPGTRLLVL.